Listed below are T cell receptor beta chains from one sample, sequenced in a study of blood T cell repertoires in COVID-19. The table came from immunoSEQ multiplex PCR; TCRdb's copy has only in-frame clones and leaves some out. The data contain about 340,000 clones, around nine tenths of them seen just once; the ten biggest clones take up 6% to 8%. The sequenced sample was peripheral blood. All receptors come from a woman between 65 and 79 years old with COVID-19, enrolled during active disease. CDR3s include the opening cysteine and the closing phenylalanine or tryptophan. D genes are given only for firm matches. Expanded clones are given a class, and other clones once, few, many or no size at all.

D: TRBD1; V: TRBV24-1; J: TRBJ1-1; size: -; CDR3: CATSATGITEAFF; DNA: TGTGCCACCAGTGCGACAGGGATCACTGAAGCTTTCTTT
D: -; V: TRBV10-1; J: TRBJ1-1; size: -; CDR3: CASSPRQGNTEAFF; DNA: TGCGCCAGCAGTCCTCGCCAGGGGAACACTGAAGCTTTCTTT
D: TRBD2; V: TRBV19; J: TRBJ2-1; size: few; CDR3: CASSIVSGANEQFF; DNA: TGTGCCAGTAGTATAGTAAGCGGGGCCAATGAGCAGTTCTTC
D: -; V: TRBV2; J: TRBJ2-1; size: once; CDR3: CASTTATTYNEQFF; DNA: TGTGCCAGTACGACGGCAACTACGTACAATGAGCAGTTCTTC
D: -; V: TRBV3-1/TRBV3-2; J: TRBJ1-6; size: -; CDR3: CASSQVEVNRLESPLHF; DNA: TGTGCCAGCAGCCAAGTTGAGGTGAACAGGCTTGAGTCACCCCTCCACTTT
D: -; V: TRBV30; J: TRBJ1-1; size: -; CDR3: CAWSVDTGTEAFF; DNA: TGTGCCTGGAGTGTTGATACGGGCACTGAAGCTTTCTTT
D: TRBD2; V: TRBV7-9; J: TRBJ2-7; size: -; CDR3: CASSQASGVTYEQYF; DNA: TGTGCCAGCAGTCAAGCTAGCGGGGTCACCTACGAGCAGTACTTC
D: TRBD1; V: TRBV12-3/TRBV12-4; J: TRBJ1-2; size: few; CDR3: CASSGTGVGYTF; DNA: TGTGCCAGCTCCGGGACAGGGGTTGGCTACACCTTC
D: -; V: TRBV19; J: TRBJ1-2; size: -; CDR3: CASSGRPNYGYTF; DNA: TGTGCCAGTAGTGGGCGTCCTAACTATGGCTACACCTTC
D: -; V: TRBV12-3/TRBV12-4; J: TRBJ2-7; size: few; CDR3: CASSLGRGGEQYF; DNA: TGTGCCAGCTCGCTGGGTAGGGGGGGCGAGCAGTACTTC
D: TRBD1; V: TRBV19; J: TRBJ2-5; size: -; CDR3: CASSLRTGINGETQYF; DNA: TGTGCCAGTAGTCTCAGGACAGGCATCAACGGGGAGACCCAGTACTTC
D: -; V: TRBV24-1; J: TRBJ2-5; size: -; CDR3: CATSDTQGLQETQYF; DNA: TGTGCCACCAGTGATACCCAGGGACTCCAAGAGACCCAGTACTTC
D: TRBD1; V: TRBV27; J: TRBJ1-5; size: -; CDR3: CASSRDRGNQPQHF; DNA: TGTGCCAGCAGCAGGGACAGAGGCAATCAGCCCCAGCATTTT
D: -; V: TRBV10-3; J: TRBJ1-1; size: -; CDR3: CAIRRDTNTEAFF; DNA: TGTGCCATCCGCCGGGACACCAACACTGAAGCTTTCTTT
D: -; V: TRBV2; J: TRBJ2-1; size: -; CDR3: CASSLENNEQFF; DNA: TGTGCCAGCAGCTTGGAGAACAATGAGCAGTTCTTC
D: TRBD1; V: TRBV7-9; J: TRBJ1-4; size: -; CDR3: CASSGQGIGNEKLFF; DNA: TGTGCCAGCAGCGGACAGGGGATCGGTAATGAAAAACTGTTTTTT
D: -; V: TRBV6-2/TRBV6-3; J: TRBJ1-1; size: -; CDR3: CASSYSIGVSEAFF; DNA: TGTGCCAGCAGTTACTCGATCGGGGTCTCTGAAGCTTTCTTT
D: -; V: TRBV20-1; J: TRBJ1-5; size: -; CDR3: CSAGGQPQHF; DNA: TGCAGTGCTGGCGGACAGCCCCAGCATTTT
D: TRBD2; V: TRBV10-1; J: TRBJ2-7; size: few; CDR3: CASSEFGGGDEQYF; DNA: TGCGCCAGCAGTGAGTTCGGCGGGGGGGACGAGCAGTACTTC
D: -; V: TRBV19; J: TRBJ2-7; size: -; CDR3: CASSISQSDYEQYF; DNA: TGTGCCAGTAGTATAAGTCAGTCAGACTACGAGCAGTACTTC
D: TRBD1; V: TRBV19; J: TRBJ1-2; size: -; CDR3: CASSSTGDSGYGYTF; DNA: TGTGCCAGTAGTTCAACAGGGGATTCGGGCTATGGCTACACCTTC
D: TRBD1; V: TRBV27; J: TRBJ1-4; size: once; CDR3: CASSPWTGTNSNEKLFF; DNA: TGTGCCAGCAGTCCTTGGACAGGGACCAATTCGAATGAAAAACTGTTTTTT
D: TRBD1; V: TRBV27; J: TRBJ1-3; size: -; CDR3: CASSSSGQGFGGNTIYF; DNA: TGTGCCAGCAGTTCTTCAGGACAGGGTTTTGGTGGAAACACCATATATTTT
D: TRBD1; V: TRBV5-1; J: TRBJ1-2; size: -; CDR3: CASREAGGAKGGYTF; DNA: TGCGCCAGCAGAGAGGCAGGGGGCGCGAAAGGTGGCTACACCTTC
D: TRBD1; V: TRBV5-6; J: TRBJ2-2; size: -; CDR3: CASSLGQGGTGELFF; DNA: TGTGCCAGCAGCTTGGGACAGGGGGGCACCGGGGAGCTGTTTTTT
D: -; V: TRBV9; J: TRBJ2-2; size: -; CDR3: CASSVFGDTGELFF; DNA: TGTGCCAGCAGCGTATTCGGGGACACCGGGGAGCTGTTTTTT
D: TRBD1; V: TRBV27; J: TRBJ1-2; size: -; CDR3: CASSFLSGTGKMGYTF; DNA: TGTGCCAGCAGTTTTTTGTCCGGGACAGGGAAGATGGGCTACACCTTC
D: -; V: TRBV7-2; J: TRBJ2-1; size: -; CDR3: CASSFAANYLYNEQFF; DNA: TGTGCCAGCAGCTTCGCGGCGAACTACCTCTACAATGAGCAGTTCTTC
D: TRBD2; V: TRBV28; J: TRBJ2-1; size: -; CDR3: CASSGLALSEQFF; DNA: TGTGCCAGCAGCGGACTAGCCCTAAGTGAGCAGTTCTTC
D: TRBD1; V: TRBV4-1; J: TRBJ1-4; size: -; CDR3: CASSQEFSIAGGEKLFF; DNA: TGCGCCAGCAGCCAAGAATTCAGTATTGCAGGGGGGGAAAAACTGTTTTTT
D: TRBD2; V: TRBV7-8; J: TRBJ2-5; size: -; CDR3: CASSLDLAGEGETQYF; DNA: TGTGCCAGCAGCTTAGATCTAGCGGGGGAGGGAGAGACCCAGTACTTC
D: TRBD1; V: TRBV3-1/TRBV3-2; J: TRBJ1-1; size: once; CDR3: CASSPSGQGTGAFF; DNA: TGTGCCAGCAGCCCTAGCGGACAGGGTACAGGGGCTTTCTTT
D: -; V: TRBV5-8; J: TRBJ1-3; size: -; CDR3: CASSRTGVGNTIYF; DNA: TGTGCCAGCAGCCGGACTGGGGTGGGAAACACCATATATTTT
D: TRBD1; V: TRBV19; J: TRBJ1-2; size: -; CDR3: CASSIDRGTGFGLYGYTF; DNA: TGTGCCAGTAGTATAGATAGGGGGACAGGGTTCGGTCTCTATGGCTACACCTTC
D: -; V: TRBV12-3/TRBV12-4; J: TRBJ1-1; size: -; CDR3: CASSSLSEAFF; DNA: TGTGCCAGCAGTTCCCTAAGTGAAGCTTTCTTT
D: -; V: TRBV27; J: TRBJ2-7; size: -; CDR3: CASRLTATYEQYF; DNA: TGTGCCAGCAGGCTGACAGCCACCTACGAGCAGTACTTC
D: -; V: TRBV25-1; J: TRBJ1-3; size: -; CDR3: CASSELVGGGNTIYF; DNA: TGTGCCAGCAGTGAACTGGTCGGCGGAGGAAACACCATATATTTT
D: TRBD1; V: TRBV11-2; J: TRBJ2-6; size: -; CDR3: CASSIAGTGGSGANVLTF; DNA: TGTGCCAGCAGCATAGCCGGGACAGGGGGTTCTGGGGCCAACGTCCTGACTTTC
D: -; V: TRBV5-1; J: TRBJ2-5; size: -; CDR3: CASSFSGSETQYF; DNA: TGCGCCAGCAGCTTCTCAGGGTCGGAGACCCAGTACTTC
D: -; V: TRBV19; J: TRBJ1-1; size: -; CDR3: CASSIDRGGVNTEAFF; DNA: TGTGCCAGTAGTATAGATCGAGGGGGAGTGAACACTGAAGCTTTCTTT
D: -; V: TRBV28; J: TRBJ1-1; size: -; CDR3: CASSLFSGFTAEAFF; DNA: TGTGCCAGCAGTTTATTTTCAGGGTTTACGGCTGAAGCTTTCTTT
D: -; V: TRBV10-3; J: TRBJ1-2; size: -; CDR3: CAISEGRQAAYGYTF; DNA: TGTGCCATCAGTGAGGGGAGGCAGGCAGCCTATGGCTACACCTTC
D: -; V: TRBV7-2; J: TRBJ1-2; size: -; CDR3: CASSRLEIYGYTF; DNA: TGTGCCAGCAGCCGGCTGGAGATCTATGGCTACACCTTC